Included here is one T cell receptor beta chain sequence, with context. Its antigen is currently not known. Nothing much larger sits one base from this clone, and base qualities are not available. These data come from a study of blood T cell repertoires in COVID-19 (dated by TCRdb to 2018 to 2021). Describing the broader study: Samples covering the acute and convalescent phases of COVID-19 were provided by collaborators in the United States, Italy and Spain. Samples came from the ongoing ImmuneRACE study (first 160 participants) plus 1,254 subjects from 6 global collaborators. Deeply sampled blood TCRbeta repertoires from subjects exposed to, actively infected with, or recovered from COVID-19 were included in the dataset. The prospective study material was composed of cDNA or gDNA derived from T cells, B-cell-depleted T cells, or PBMCs. A de-identified subject ID, COVID-19 status, age in years and sex were almost always included in the sample metadata. A freely available public database, intended as a resource for researchers studying the immune response to SARS-CoV-2, is where the repertoires were released. Where available, HLA class I and class II types were obtained from metadata supplied by the sample provider rather than from assay-based typing. General conclusions and limits of the study: Clinical and demographic metadata were provided uncurated, with the amount varying by source and participant.

The immunoSEQ Assay, a bias-controlled multiplex PCR, was used to amplify TCRbeta CDR3 regions from genomic DNA. The original pipeline was this. The number of nucleated cells in each sample was estimated from the amplification of reference gene primers within the assay. To quantify the absolute abundance of each unique TCRbeta CDR3 rearrangement, sequence reads were collapsed and filtered. Productive Simpson clonality was computed per sample as the square root of Simpson's diversity index over productive rearrangements. The table comes from immuneACCESS by way of TCRdb, which keeps in-frame sequences with V and J called. Part of the clones is missing from these tables; in studies checked, under half for an unresolved V gene and the rest for unknown reasons. V, J and clone size derive from that table, while D and trimming were established from the DNA sequence. Here the sample has 60,000 or so clones; more than 65% occur a single time. The ten most abundant clones make up 25% of the sample.

Each collaborating institution followed its own protocols to collect whole blood in K2EDTA tubes. For TCRbeta analysis, collaborators shipped samples as frozen whole blood, isolated PBMCs, or DNA extracted from either of those sample types. The CDR3 sequence holds 13 residues, the cysteine and phenylalanine included. Only the CDR3 region is kept as DNA, spanning 39 bases read in frame from base 1. From a lookup of the germline V gene, CDR1 and CDR2 are SGHDN and FVKESK. A distance of 11 bases separates the germline ends of V and J, which lose 3 bases and 8 bases respectively. The V and J segments used are TRBV14 and TRBJ2-1; possibly the D gene is TRBD2, per 5 matching bases. The sequence was obtained from a human donor in a cohort sampled during active COVID-19. Sequenced sample: peripheral blood. The CDR3 protein sequence reads: CASSQLAVDEQFF. In nucleotides, the sequence is TGTGCCAGCAGCCAGCTAGCTGTCGATGAGCAGTTCTTC.